Described below is a single TCR beta chain sequence and its context. In the authors' methods: By means of reference gene primer amplification, nucleated cell counts were estimated. The data were produced by immunoSEQ multiplex PCR, yet TCRdb's version contains in-frame clones alone and is incomplete. V and J calls and clone size are copied from that table; D and trimming were computed from the DNA. This table has around 250,000 clones, more than 75% appearing once. With 0 bases removed from V and 9 bases from J, the gap between germline ends came to 7 bases. This CDR3 is 12 amino acids long. Germline V gives CDR1 SGHKS, CDR2 YYEKEE (reference sequence). This specimen belongs to a study of blood T cell repertoires in COVID-19. Overall study context: Samples taken during acute and convalescent COVID-19 were collected in the United States, Italy and Spain. PBMCs, B-cell-depleted T cells, or T cells provided the cDNA or gDNA that made up the material.

The chain uses TRBV5-5 and TRBJ2-1; the D gene is possibly TRBD2 (5 bases). Sequences were obtained from peripheral blood. This TCR derives from a man in his forties with active or convalescent COVID-19. In DNA, the CDR3 is TGTGCCAGCAGCTTGGTACGGGGTGAGCAGTTCTTC. Its translation is CASSLVRGEQFF.